The rows below give T cell receptor beta chains drawn from one sample of a study of response to subunit inactivated influenza vaccine. In TCRdb, the RT-PCR reads were re-called with MiXCR into one record per CDR3 protein. The table lists hundreds of thousands of distinct CDR3 sequences, less than 20% of them singletons, with roughly a tenth in the top ten. Specimen: PBMCs from blood, collected more than 4 days after vaccination. All receptors derive from a man in his fifties who received an inactivated influenza vaccine. Each CDR3 is given with its conserved first and last residue. The D gene is left open where the match is weak. Some rows mark clone size as missing; the rest say once, few, many or name a class of expanded clone.

clone_size: few
d_call: NA
j_call: TRBJ2-3
v_call: TRBV28
cdr3_nt: TGTGCCAGCAGTAACAGGTGGACAGATACGCAGTATTTT
cdr3_aa: CASSNRWTDTQYF

clone_size: NA
d_call: TRBD1
j_call: TRBJ1-2
v_call: TRBV12-3/TRBV12-4
cdr3_nt: TGTGCCAGCAGTTTTGTAGGGGGCAACTATGGCTACACCTTC
cdr3_aa: CASSFVGGNYGYTF

clone_size: few
d_call: TRBD2
j_call: TRBJ2-1
v_call: TRBV4-1
cdr3_nt: TGCGCCAGCAGCCCTACTAGCGGGGGGCCCCTTTACAATGAGCAGTTCTTC
cdr3_aa: CASSPTSGGPLYNEQFF

clone_size: few
d_call: NA
j_call: TRBJ1-1
v_call: TRBV29-1
cdr3_nt: TGCAGCGCCCAAATGAACACTGAAGCTTTCTTT
cdr3_aa: CSAQMNTEAFF

clone_size: few
d_call: NA
j_call: TRBJ1-5
v_call: TRBV20-1
cdr3_nt: TGCAGTCCTTCCGGGTCGGGGCAGCCCCAGCATTTT
cdr3_aa: CSPSGSGQPQHF

clone_size: NA
d_call: NA
j_call: TRBJ2-1
v_call: TRBV10-2
cdr3_nt: TGCGCCAGCAGACCCGTCGGGGGTGAGCAGTTCTTC
cdr3_aa: CASRPVGGEQFF

clone_size: NA
d_call: TRBD1
j_call: TRBJ2-1
v_call: TRBV2
cdr3_nt: TGTGCCAGCACACAGGGGAGCAATGAGCAGTTCTTC
cdr3_aa: CASTQGSNEQFF

clone_size: few
d_call: NA
j_call: TRBJ2-7
v_call: TRBV20-1
cdr3_nt: TGCAGTGCTACCGCGGTTCTAGAGCAGTACTTC
cdr3_aa: CSATAVLEQYF

clone_size: many
d_call: NA
j_call: TRBJ2-3
v_call: TRBV29-1
cdr3_nt: TGCAGCGTCACCCCGGAACCAGATACGCAGTATTTT
cdr3_aa: CSVTPEPDTQYF

clone_size: NA
d_call: NA
j_call: TRBJ2-3
v_call: TRBV7-2
cdr3_nt: TGTGCCAGCGGCCCCTGGGTAAATACGCAGTATTTT
cdr3_aa: CASGPWVNTQYF

clone_size: NA
d_call: TRBD1
j_call: TRBJ2-5
v_call: TRBV29-1
cdr3_nt: TGCAGCGTTGCCCTGCGGGACAGGGGGTTTACTGGGGCCCAAGAGACCCAGTACTTC
cdr3_aa: CSVALRDRGFTGAQETQYF